The 21 T cell receptor beta chains given below trace back to one sample, sequenced in a study of T cells expressing NK-cell markers. TCRdb reprocessed the 5' RACE reads; each CDR3 protein has one entry and no DNA is given. This table lists approximately 460,000 distinct CDR3 sequences. Sequencing was performed on blood T cells: a sorted CD56 or NKG2C T cell subset, CD4+ or CD8+ T cells, or bulk PBMC T cells (not recorded which). These receptors came from a woman aged 18 to 75 in good health.

The chain couples TRBV7-9 to TRBJ2-2. The CDR3 has 12 amino acids. Germline lookup yields CDR1 SEHNR and CDR2 FQNEAQ (reference sequence). CDR3: CASSRLAGELFF.

V gene TRBV14 combines with J gene TRBJ2-3. Germline values: CDR1 SGHDN, CDR2 FVKESK. CDR3 length equals 13 residues. The CDR3 loop reads CASSGEFRDTQYF. The full variable domain, completed using reference TRBV14 and TRBJ2-3, is EAGVTQFPSHSVIEKGQTVTLRCDPISGHDNLYWYRRVMGKEIKFLLHFVKESKQDESGMPNNRFLAERTGGTYSTLKVQPAELEDSGVYFCASSGEFRDTQYFGPGTRLTVL.

The chain has TRBV29-1 and TRBJ1-2; the D call of TRBD1 rests on TCRdb alone, since no DNA is present to check it. The CDR3 length is 13 residues. Germline CDR1 is SQVTM and CDR2 is ANQGSEA. This chain's CDR3 is CSVGQTDRYGYTF.

This chain joins TRBV6-2 or TRBV6-3 and TRBJ2-3. Germline V gene data show CDR1 as MNHEY and CDR2 as SVGEGT. CDR3 size: 14 residues. The CDR3 sequence: CASSTRQKRDTQYF.

This chain connects TRBV7-6 to TRBJ2-1. Germline CDR1 and CDR2: SGHVS and FNYEAQ. The CDR3 runs 15 residues. CDR3 protein: CASSLEVGSYNEQFF.

The chain joins TRBV2 to TRBJ2-1; TCRdb's assignment of TRBD2 cannot be checked, as there is no DNA. Germline V gene lookup returns CDR1 SNHLY and CDR2 FYNNEI. This CDR3 contains 14 residues. CDR3 sequence: CASSPQREHNEQFF.

The chain combines TRBV5-6 with TRBJ2-3; TCRdb gives TRBD2 as the D gene, but with no DNA this cannot be confirmed. CDR3 length equals 18 residues. Per the germline V gene, CDR1 is SGHDT and CDR2 is YYEEEE. CDR3 protein: CASSLPGLAGRIRDTQYF. The full variable domain, rest sourced from reference TRBV5-6 and TRBJ2-3, is DAGVTQSPTHLIKTRGQQVTLRCSPKSGHDTVSWYQQALGQGPQFIFQYYEEEERQRGNFPDRFSGHQFPNYSSELNVNALLLGDSALYLCASSLPGLAGRIRDTQYFGPGTRLTVL.

V and J are TRBV5-5 and TRBJ1-6. Germline V gene lookup returns CDR1 SGHKS and CDR2 YYEKEE (reference sequence). This CDR3 comprises 16 residues. The CDR3 here is CASSLVGEYSNSPLHF.

The chain combines TRBV6-1 with TRBJ2-1; TCRdb's D call, TRBD1, is unchecked because there is no DNA. Germline CDR1 and CDR2: MNHNS and SASEGT. This CDR3 has 16 amino acids. The CDR3 loop reads CASRPYRDRAFNEQFF.

The gene calls are TRBV7-2 and TRBJ2-1. Germline CDR1 SGHTA, CDR2 FQGNSA. This CDR3 is built from 13 residues. The chain's CDR3 is CASSLASYNEQFF.

The rearrangement links TRBV3-1 to TRBJ2-2. This CDR3 comprises 15 residues. CDR1 is LGHDT and CDR2 is YNNKEL in the germline V gene (reference sequence). CDR3 in amino acids: CASSSISLGTGELFF.

This rearrangement joins TRBV6-1 to TRBJ2-7; TCRdb names TRBD1, which stays unverified in the absence of DNA. The CDR3 totals 14 residues. Germline CDR1 and CDR2: MNHNS and SASEGT. The CDR3 spells CASSEAQGSYEQYF.

The chain couples TRBV27 to TRBJ1-6. CDR1 MNHEY and CDR2 SMNVEV come from the germline V gene (reference sequence). The CDR3 runs to 14 residues. Here the CDR3 reads CASSLAAGSSPLHF.

The chain couples TRBV20-1 to TRBJ2-1. CDR1 and CDR2 from the germline V gene are DFQATT and SNEGSKA (reference sequence). This CDR3 comprises 16 residues. The CDR3 protein is CSARSQGARTYNEQFF.

The chain combines TRBV18 with TRBJ1-2. Germline V lookup: CDR1 KGHSH, CDR2 LQKENI. This CDR3 is built from 15 residues. CDR3 residues: CASSPGTEPLYGYTF.

V is TRBV20-1 and J is TRBJ2-5. Per the germline V gene, CDR1 is DFQATT and CDR2 is SNEGSKA (reference sequence). This CDR3 contains 12 residues. The CDR3 is CSAGFRSETQYF.

The chain joins TRBV5-6 to TRBJ2-4; the D gene TCRdb calls, TRBD1, cannot be checked with no DNA. This CDR3 is 16 amino acids long. The germline V gene encodes CDR1 SGHDT and CDR2 YYEEEE. This CDR3 reads CASSFLREIAKNIQYF.

This sequence joins TRBV25-1 and TRBJ2-2; TCRdb calls TRBD1, which cannot be checked without DNA. CDR1 and CDR2 (germline): MGHDK, SYGVNS. This CDR3 is built from 14 residues. This CDR3 is CASSEPNRDGELFF. The variable domain in full, completed from reference TRBV25-1 and TRBJ2-2, reads EADIYQTPRYLVIGTGKKITLECSQTMGHDKMYWYQQDPGMELHLIHYSYGVNSTEKGDLSSESTVSRIRTEHFPLTLESARPSHTSQYLCASSEPNRDGELFFGEGSRLTVL.

The chain couples TRBV11-2 to TRBJ2-2. Germline V gene data show CDR1 as SGHAT and CDR2 as FQNNGV. The CDR3 length is 14 residues. This CDR3 reads CASSRRANTGELFF. The whole variable domain, remainder taken from reference TRBV11-2 and TRBJ2-2, is EAGVAQSPRYKIIEKRQSVAFWCNPISGHATLYWYQQILGQGPKLLIQFQNNGVVDDSQLPKDRFSAERLKGVDSTLKIQPAKLEDSAVYLCASSRRANTGELFFGEGSRLTVL.

The chain is built from TRBV28 and TRBJ1-1; the TCRdb D gene call, TRBD1, has no DNA to confirm it. The CDR3 runs to 17 residues. The germline CDR1 and CDR2 sequences are MDHEN and SYDVKM. This chain's CDR3 is CASRLDRTTFMNTEAFF.

The genes are TRBV19 and TRBJ1-2; checking the TCRdb D call of TRBD1 is not possible without DNA. CDR3 length equals 14 residues. Germline V gene data show CDR1 as LNHDA and CDR2 as SQIVND (reference sequence). The CDR3 reads CASSLGEKNYGYTF.